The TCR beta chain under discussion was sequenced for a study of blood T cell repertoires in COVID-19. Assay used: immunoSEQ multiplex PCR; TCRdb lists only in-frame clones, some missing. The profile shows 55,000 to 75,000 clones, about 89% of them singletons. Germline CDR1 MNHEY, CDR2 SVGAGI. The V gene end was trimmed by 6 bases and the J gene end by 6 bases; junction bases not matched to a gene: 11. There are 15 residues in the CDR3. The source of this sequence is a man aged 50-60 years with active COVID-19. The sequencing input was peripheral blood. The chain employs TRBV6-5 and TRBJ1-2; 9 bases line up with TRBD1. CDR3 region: CASRVSRTGVHGYTF. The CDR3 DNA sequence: TGTGCCAGCAGGGTTTCCCGGACAGGGGTACATGGCTACACCTTC.